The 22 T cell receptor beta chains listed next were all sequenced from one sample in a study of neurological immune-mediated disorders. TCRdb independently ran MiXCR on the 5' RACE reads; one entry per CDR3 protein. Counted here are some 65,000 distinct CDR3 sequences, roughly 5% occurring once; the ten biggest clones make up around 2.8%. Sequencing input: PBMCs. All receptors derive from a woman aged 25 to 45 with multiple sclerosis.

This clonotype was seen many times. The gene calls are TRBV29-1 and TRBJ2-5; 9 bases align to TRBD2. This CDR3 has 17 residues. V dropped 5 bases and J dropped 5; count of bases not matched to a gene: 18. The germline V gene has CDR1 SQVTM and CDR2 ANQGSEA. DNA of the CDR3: TGCAGCGTTCAGCTGGCTATTCGCGGGGGGGCCGGTGAGACCCAGTACTTC. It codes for CSVQLAIRGGAGETQYF.

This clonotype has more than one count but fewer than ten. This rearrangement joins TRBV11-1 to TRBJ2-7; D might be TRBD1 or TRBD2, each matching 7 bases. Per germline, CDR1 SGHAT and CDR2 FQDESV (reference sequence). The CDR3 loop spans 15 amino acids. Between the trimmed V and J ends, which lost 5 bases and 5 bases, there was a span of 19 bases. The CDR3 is CASSGRGRLSHEQYF. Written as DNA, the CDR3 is TGTGCCAGCAGCGGGAGGGGGCGCCTTTCCCACGAGCAGTACTTC.

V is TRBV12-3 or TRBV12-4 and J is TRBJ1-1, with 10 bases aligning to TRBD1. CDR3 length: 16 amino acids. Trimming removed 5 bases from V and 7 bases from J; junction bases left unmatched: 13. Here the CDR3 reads CASSNGQGEDGDEAFF. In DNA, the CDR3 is TGTGCCAGCAGTAACGGACAGGGGGAGGATGGTGATGAAGCTTTCTTT.

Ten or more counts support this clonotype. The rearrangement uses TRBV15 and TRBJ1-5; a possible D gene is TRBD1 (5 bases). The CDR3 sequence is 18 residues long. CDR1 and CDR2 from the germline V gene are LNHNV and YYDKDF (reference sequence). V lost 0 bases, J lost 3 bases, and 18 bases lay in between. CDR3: CATSREQAGPRVNQPQHF. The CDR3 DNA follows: TGTGCCACCAGCAGAGAACAGGCAGGCCCTAGGGTCAATCAGCCCCAGCATTTT.

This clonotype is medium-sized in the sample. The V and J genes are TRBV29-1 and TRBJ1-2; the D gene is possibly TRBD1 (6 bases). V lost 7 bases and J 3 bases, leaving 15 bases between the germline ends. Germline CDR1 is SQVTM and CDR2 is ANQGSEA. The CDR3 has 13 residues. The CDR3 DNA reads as TGCAGCGCTCTAGGTTCAGGGGACTATGGCTACACCTTC. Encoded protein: CSALGSGDYGYTF.

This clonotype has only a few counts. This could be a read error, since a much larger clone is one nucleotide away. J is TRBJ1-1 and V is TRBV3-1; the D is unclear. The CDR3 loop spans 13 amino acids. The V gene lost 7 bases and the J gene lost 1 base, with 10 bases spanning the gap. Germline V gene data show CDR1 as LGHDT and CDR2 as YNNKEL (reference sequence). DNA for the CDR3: TGTGCCAGCATGGACGGAACGAACACTGAAGCTTTCTTT. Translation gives CASMDGTNTEAFF. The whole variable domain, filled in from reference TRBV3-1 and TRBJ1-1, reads DTAVSQTPKYLVTQMGNDKSIKCEQNLGHDTMYWYKQDSKKFLKIMFSYNNKELIINETVPNRFSPKSPDKAHLNLHINSLELGDSAVYFCASMDGTNTEAFFGQGTRLTVV.

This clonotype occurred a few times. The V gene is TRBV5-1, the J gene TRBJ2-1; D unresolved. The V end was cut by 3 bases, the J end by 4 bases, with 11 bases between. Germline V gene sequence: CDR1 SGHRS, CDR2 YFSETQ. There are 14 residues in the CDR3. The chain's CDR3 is CASSSFDTYNEQFF. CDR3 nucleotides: TGCGCCAGCAGCTCGTTTGACACTTACAATGAGCAGTTCTTC.

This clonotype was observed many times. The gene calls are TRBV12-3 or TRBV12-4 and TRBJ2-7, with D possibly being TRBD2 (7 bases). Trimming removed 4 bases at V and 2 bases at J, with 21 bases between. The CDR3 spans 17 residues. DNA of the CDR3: TGTGCCAGCAGTTGGGGTCTAGGACGGGGGGCCGCCTACGAGCAGTACTTC. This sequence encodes CASSWGLGRGAAYEQYF.

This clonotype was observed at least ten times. The CDR3 sequence is CAISESRGPVSNQPQHF. DNA for the CDR3: TGTGCCATCAGTGAGTCGAGGGGACCCGTGAGCAATCAGCCCCAGCATTTT. This chain connects TRBV10-3 to TRBJ1-5, with TRBD1 as a possible D gene (5 bases). This CDR3 spans 17 amino acids. V was pared by 0 bases and J by 1 base, with 13 bases between. Germline V CDR1 and CDR2: ENHRY, SYGVKD.

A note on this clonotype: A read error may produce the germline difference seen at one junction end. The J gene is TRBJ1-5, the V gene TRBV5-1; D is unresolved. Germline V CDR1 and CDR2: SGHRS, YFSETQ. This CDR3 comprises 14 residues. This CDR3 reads CASRPGYSNQPQNF. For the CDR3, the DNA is TGCGCCAGCCGGCCGGGGTATAGCAATCAGCCCCAGAATTTT.

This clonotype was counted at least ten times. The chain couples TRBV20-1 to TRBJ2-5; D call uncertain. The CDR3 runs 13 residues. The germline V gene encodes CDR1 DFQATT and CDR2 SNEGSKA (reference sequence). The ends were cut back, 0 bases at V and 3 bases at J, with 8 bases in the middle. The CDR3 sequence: CSARDSRKETQYF. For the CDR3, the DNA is TGCAGTGCTAGAGACAGTAGGAAAGAGACCCAGTACTTC.

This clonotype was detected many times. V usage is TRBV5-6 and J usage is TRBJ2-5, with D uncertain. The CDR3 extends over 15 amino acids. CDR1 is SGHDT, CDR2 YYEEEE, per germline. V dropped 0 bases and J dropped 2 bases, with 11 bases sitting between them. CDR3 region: CASSLDSQRQETQYF. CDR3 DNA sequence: TGTGCCAGCAGCTTGGATTCGCAGAGACAAGAGACCCAGTACTTC. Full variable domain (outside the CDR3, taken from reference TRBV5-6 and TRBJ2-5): DAGVTQSPTHLIKTRGQQVTLRCSPKSGHDTVSWYQQALGQGPQFIFQYYEEEERQRGNFPDRFSGHQFPNYSSELNVNALLLGDSALYLCASSLDSQRQETQYFGPGTRLLVL.

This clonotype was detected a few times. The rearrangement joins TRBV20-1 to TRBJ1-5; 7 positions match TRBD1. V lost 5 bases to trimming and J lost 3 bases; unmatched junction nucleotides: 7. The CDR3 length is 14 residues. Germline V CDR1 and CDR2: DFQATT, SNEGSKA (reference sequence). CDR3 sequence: CSAVPGGTNQPQHF. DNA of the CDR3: TGCAGTGCTGTACCAGGGGGAACCAATCAGCCCCAGCATTTT.

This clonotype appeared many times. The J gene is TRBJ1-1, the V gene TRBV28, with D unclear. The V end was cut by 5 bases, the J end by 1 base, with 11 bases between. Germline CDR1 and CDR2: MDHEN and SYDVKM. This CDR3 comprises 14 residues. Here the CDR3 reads CASSKRQANTEAFF. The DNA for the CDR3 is TGTGCCAGCAGTAAAAGGCAGGCGAACACTGAAGCTTTCTTT.

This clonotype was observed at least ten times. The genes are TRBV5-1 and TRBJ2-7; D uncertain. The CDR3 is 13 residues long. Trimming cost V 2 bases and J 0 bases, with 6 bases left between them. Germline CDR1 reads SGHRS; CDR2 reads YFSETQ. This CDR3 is CASSLEISYEQYF. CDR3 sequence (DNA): TGCGCCAGCAGCTTAGAGATCTCCTACGAGCAGTACTTC.

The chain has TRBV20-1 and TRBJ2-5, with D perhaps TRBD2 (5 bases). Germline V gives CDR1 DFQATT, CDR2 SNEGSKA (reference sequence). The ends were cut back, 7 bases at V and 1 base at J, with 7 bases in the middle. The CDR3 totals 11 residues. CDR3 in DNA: TGCAGTGGGCGGGCCCAAGAGACCCAGTACTTC. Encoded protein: CSGRAQETQYF.

In nucleotides, the CDR3 is TGTGCCAGCAGCCAAGATATCGGACAGGCGGTACAGAGTAATTCACCCCTCCACTTT. It yields the protein CASSQDIGQAVQSNSPLHF. The gene calls are TRBV4-2 and TRBJ1-6, with 7 bases fitting TRBD1. This CDR3 region has 19 residues. Germline CDR1 is LGHNA and CDR2 is YNFKEQ. V was clipped by 0 bases and J by 6 bases; unmatched bases: 14.

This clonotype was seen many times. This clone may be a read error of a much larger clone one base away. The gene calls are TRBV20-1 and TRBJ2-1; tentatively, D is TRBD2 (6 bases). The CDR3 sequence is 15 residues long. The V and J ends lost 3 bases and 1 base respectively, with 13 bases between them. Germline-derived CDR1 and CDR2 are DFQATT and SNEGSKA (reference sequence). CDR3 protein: CSASDGRRSYNEQFF. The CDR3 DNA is TGCAGTGCTAGTGACGGGAGAAGATCCTACAATGAGCAGTTCTTC.

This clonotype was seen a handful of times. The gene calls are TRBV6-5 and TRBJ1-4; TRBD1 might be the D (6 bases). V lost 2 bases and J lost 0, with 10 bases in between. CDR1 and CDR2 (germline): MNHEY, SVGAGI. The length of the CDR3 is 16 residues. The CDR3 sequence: CASSYGRGATNEKLFF. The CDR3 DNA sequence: TGTGCCAGCAGTTACGGCAGGGGAGCAACTAATGAAAAACTGTTTTTT.

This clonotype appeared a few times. This CDR3 is CASSEGTGATDTQYF. CDR3 sequence (DNA): TGTGCCAGCAGTGAAGGAACAGGGGCGACAGATACGCAGTATTTT. The chain links TRBV2 to TRBJ2-3; 7 positions match TRBD1. Germline values: CDR1 SNHLY, CDR2 FYNNEI. This CDR3 comprises 15 residues. V trimming: 1 base; J trimming: 3 bases; junction bases outside the gene matches: 4.

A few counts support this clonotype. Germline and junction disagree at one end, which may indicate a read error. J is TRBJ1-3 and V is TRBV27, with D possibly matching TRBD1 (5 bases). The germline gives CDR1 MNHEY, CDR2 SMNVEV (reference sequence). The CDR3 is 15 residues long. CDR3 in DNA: TGTGCCAGCAGTACCGGGGGACTATCTGGAAAAACCATATATTTT. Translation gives CASSTGGLSGKTIYF.

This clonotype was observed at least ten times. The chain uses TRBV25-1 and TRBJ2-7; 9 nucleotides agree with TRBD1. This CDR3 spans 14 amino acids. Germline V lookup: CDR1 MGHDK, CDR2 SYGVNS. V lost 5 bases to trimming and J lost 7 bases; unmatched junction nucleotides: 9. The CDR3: CASSPRTGESEQYF. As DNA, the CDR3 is TGTGCCAGCAGTCCGCGGACAGGGGAGAGTGAGCAGTACTTC.